The rows below give T cell receptor beta chains drawn from one sample of a study of response to subunit inactivated influenza vaccine. Using its own MiXCR run on the RT-PCR reads, TCRdb lists one record per CDR3 protein. Of 500,000 to 700,000 distinct CDR3 sequences in the sample, around 21% were seen once. The data were also submitted as part of a second study, on T cells expressing NK-cell markers.

The sample in question was CD4+ T cells sorted from PBMCs, obtained roughly 12 days after vaccination. These receptor sequences come from a man aged 45 to 65 who received an inactivated influenza vaccine. The CDR3 runs from the conserved cysteine through the conserved F or W. Each record gives: D gene, V gene, J gene, clone size, CDR3 protein, CDR3 DNA. A D gene is named only where the DNA matches it firmly. Expanded clones get a size class; other rows say once, few or many, or leave the size out.

D: TRBD1
V: TRBV24-1
J: TRBJ1-2
size: .
CDR3: CATSENTGVDGYTF
DNA: TGTGCCACCAGTGAGAATACAGGGGTTGATGGCTACACCTTC

D: TRBD2
V: TRBV5-1
J: TRBJ2-4
size: .
CDR3: CASSTGLAGGMTKNIQYF
DNA: TGCGCCAGCAGTACCGGACTAGCGGGAGGTATGACCAAAAACATTCAGTACTTC

D: .
V: TRBV15
J: TRBJ2-5
size: .
CDR3: CATSSSGGMETQYF
DNA: TGTGCCACCAGCAGTTCTGGGGGCATGGAGACCCAGTACTTC

D: .
V: TRBV25-1
J: TRBJ1-2
size: few
CDR3: CASSEYGREYGYTF
DNA: TGTGCCAGCAGTGAATACGGCAGAGAATATGGCTACACCTTC

D: TRBD2
V: TRBV9
J: TRBJ2-3
size: few
CDR3: CASSVGLAGAVYTDTQYF
DNA: TGTGCCAGCAGCGTAGGACTAGCGGGGGCGGTATACACAGATACGCAGTATTTT

D: .
V: TRBV7-9
J: TRBJ2-1
size: .
CDR3: CSTLGYNEQFF
DNA: TGTTCCACACTGGGGTACAATGAGCAGTTCTTC

D: TRBD2
V: TRBV4-3
J: TRBJ2-2
size: .
CDR3: CASSQAGLAGNLGTGELFF
DNA: TGCGCCAGCAGCCAAGCCGGACTAGCGGGGAACTTGGGCACCGGGGAGCTGTTTTTT

D: .
V: TRBV30
J: TRBJ2-6
size: few
CDR3: CAWSGGSQTGANVLTF
DNA: TGTGCCTGGAGTGGGGGCTCGCAGACTGGGGCCAACGTCCTGACTTTC

D: .
V: TRBV5-6
J: TRBJ2-5
size: .
CDR3: CASSLGGPTGETQYF
DNA: TGTGCCAGCAGCTTGGGAGGTCCGACCGGGGAGACCCAGTACTTC

D: TRBD1
V: TRBV28
J: TRBJ2-2
size: once
CDR3: CASSLGTGIKTGELFF
DNA: TGTGCCAGCAGTTTAGGGACAGGGATCAAAACCGGGGAGCTGTTTTTT

D: .
V: TRBV7-9
J: TRBJ1-1
size: few
CDR3: CASSLAGALNTEAFF
DNA: TGTGCCAGCAGCTTAGCGGGGGCACTGAACACTGAAGCTTTCTTT

D: .
V: TRBV6-5
J: TRBJ2-1
size: .
CDR3: CASSQGTEQFF
DNA: TGTGCCAGCAGCCAAGGGACTGAGCAGTTCTTC

D: TRBD2
V: TRBV4-1
J: TRBJ2-1
size: few
CDR3: CASSQDARGYYNEQFF
DNA: TGCGCCAGCAGCCAAGATGCGCGGGGGTACTACAATGAGCAGTTCTTC

D: .
V: TRBV7-2
J: TRBJ1-6
size: .
CDR3: CASSQWTANSPLHF
DNA: TGTGCCAGCAGCCAATGGACGGCGAATTCACCCCTCCACTTT

D: .
V: TRBV6-1
J: TRBJ1-2
size: .
CDR3: CASSEVMRDGYTF
DNA: TGTGCCAGCAGTGAAGTGATGAGGGATGGCTACACCTTC

D: .
V: TRBV11-3
J: TRBJ2-3
size: .
CDR3: CASSTSGSTDTQYF
DNA: TGTGCCAGCAGCACAAGCGGTAGCACAGATACGCAGTATTTT

D: TRBD2
V: TRBV9
J: TRBJ2-7
size: .
CDR3: CASSLDTSGRRSYEQYF
DNA: TGTGCCAGCAGCTTAGACACTAGCGGGAGGAGGTCCTACGAGCAGTACTTC

D: .
V: TRBV28
J: TRBJ1-2
size: few
CDR3: CASSSYRENNYGYTF
DNA: TGTGCCAGCAGCTCCTACCGGGAGAATAACTATGGCTACACCTTC

D: .
V: TRBV29-1
J: TRBJ2-1
size: many
CDR3: CSVGMVRGNEQFF
DNA: TGCAGCGTTGGTATGGTCCGGGGCAATGAGCAGTTCTTC

D: .
V: TRBV24-1
J: TRBJ2-2
size: .
CDR3: CATSEPDASNTGELFF
DNA: TGTGCCACCAGTGAACCCGATGCATCGAACACCGGGGAGCTGTTTTTT

D: TRBD1
V: TRBV20-1
J: TRBJ1-5
size: .
CDR3: CSARTGGFQPQHF
DNA: TGCAGTGCTAGAACAGGGGGCTTTCAGCCCCAGCATTTT

D: .
V: TRBV10-3
J: TRBJ2-2
size: many
CDR3: CAISDWQGRPTLGAGELFF
DNA: TGTGCCATCAGTGATTGGCAGGGTCGTCCCACCCTCGGCGCCGGGGAGCTGTTTTTT

D: TRBD2
V: TRBV5-1
J: TRBJ2-1
size: .
CDR3: CASSFRPAGDNEQFF
DNA: TGCGCCAGCAGCTTTAGGCCAGCGGGGGATAATGAGCAGTTCTTC

D: .
V: TRBV20-1
J: TRBJ1-4
size: .
CDR3: CSARDGATNEKLFF
DNA: TGCAGTGCTAGAGACGGAGCAACTAATGAAAAACTGTTTTTT

D: .
V: TRBV12-3/TRBV12-4
J: TRBJ1-5
size: .
CDR3: CASSLGGGNNQPQHF
DNA: TGTGCCAGCAGTTTAGGCGGGGGGAACAATCAGCCCCAGCATTTT

D: TRBD1
V: TRBV4-1
J: TRBJ1-5
size: .
CDR3: CASSQEGARGNQPQHF
DNA: TGCGCCAGCAGCCAAGAGGGGGCCAGGGGGAATCAGCCCCAGCATTTT

D: .
V: TRBV27
J: TRBJ1-2
size: .
CDR3: CASSPETENYGYTF
DNA: TGTGCCAGCAGCCCCGAAACAGAGAACTATGGCTACACCTTC

D: .
V: TRBV4-3
J: TRBJ2-7
size: .
CDR3: CASSRGGEQYF
DNA: TGCGCCAGCAGCAGAGGAGGCGAGCAGTACTTC

D: TRBD2
V: TRBV20-1
J: TRBJ2-7
size: few
CDR3: CSASRGDAFYEQYF
DNA: TGCAGTGCTAGCCGGGGGGATGCTTTCTACGAGCAGTACTTC

D: TRBD1
V: TRBV12-3/TRBV12-4
J: TRBJ1-1
size: few
CDR3: CASRTRGRTEAFF
DNA: TGTGCCAGCAGGACCAGGGGGAGAACTGAAGCTTTCTTT

D: .
V: TRBV5-1
J: TRBJ2-1
size: .
CDR3: CASSSAPGNEQFF
DNA: TGCGCCAGCAGCTCGGCCCCTGGGAATGAGCAGTTCTTC

D: TRBD1
V: TRBV11-2
J: TRBJ1-4
size: few
CDR3: CASSRDREKLFF
DNA: TGTGCCAGCAGCCGGGACAGGGAAAAACTGTTTTTT

D: .
V: TRBV6-2/TRBV6-3
J: TRBJ1-5
size: .
CDR3: CASSASVQGQPQHF
DNA: TGTGCCAGCAGCGCCAGCGTTCAGGGTCAGCCCCAGCATTTT